Each of the 3 T cell receptor beta chains below was sequenced from the same sample in a study of blood T cell repertoires in COVID-19. TCRdb's table, derived via immunoSEQ multiplex PCR, lists solely in-frame clones and lacks some. The sample carries tens of thousands of clones, 70% to 90% recorded once. Material: peripheral blood. Source of these receptors: a man in his sixties with active COVID-19.

The chain combines TRBV7-2 with TRBJ2-3, with D possibly TRBD1 on 6 matching bases. This CDR3 comprises 14 residues. The germline gives CDR1 SGHTA, CDR2 FQGNSA. The V gene lost 2 bases and the J gene lost 11 bases, with 17 bases spanning the gap. The CDR3 nucleotides read TGTGCCAGCAGCTTAATCTCAGGGACAAGTGGGCAGTATTTT. Translation: CASSLISGTSGQYF.

The V gene is TRBV7-2, the J gene TRBJ2-2, with TRBD1 matching 7 bases. Germline CDR1 reads SGHTA; CDR2 reads FQGNSA. The V segment lost 5 bases and the J segment 5 bases; nucleotides outside the gene matches: 8. The CDR3 length is 15 residues. The CDR3 is CASSRGTVRTGELFF. In DNA form, the CDR3 reads TGTGCCAGCAGCCGTGGGACAGTTCGGACCGGGGAGCTGTTTTTT.

This clone was observed a single time. This rearrangement joins TRBV5-4 to TRBJ1-4; 7 bases are shared with TRBD1. The CDR3 totals 14 residues. Germline CDR1 is SGHNT and CDR2 is YYREEE (reference sequence). V shed 2 bases, J shed 6 bases, and the junction held 4 bases outside the gene matches. The CDR3 is CASSLGTVDEKLFF. CDR3 nucleotide sequence: TGTGCCAGCAGCTTAGGGACAGTAGATGAAAAACTGTTTTTT.